The source of this TCR beta chain is a study of blood T cell repertoires in COVID-19. Using immunoSEQ multiplex PCR, the repertoire was profiled, and TCRdb retains in-frame clones only, with some absent. In the table there are about 76,000 clones, over 75% of which are singletons. The CDR3 is 15 amino acids. Germline V gene sequence: CDR1 SGDLS, CDR2 YYNGEE. Trimming cost V 4 bases and J 5 bases; bases outside gene matches: 10. The chain recombines TRBV9 with TRBJ1-1, with 8 bases matching TRBD1. Sequencing used peripheral blood. This TCR derives from a man in his fifties or sixties with active COVID-19. The chain's CDR3 is CASSYLGQGGTEAFF. CDR3 sequence (DNA): TGTGCCAGCAGCTACCTCGGACAGGGTGGAACTGAAGCTTTCTTT.